Listed here is a single TCR beta chain. Its antigen remains unidentified. This sample was included in a study of T-cell memory formation after mild COVID-19. Study background: The study found TCR clusters largely donor specific.

This CDR3 has 11 residues. Trimming shortened V by 1 base and J by 8 bases, and 6 bases separated the two germline ends. CDR1 LGHDT and CDR2 YNNKEL come from the germline V gene (reference sequence). TCRalpha and TCRbeta libraries used 5'RACE with constant-segment primers and UMIs. TCRdb reprocessed the 5' RACE reads with MiXCR, giving one entry per CDR3 protein. The sample lists approximately 430,000 distinct CDR3 sequences, roughly a quarter seen once, with under 15% in the top ten. Study-wide findings and caveats: SARS-CoV-2 specificity was not confirmed for second-wave clones peaking on day 37.

The V gene is TRBV3-1, the J gene TRBJ2-7; D remains unclear. The TCR comes from an adult woman who had mild COVID-19 (a few samples of this study predate the infection). Cell type and time point are not known. Sequenced sample: PBMCs or a T cell subset sorted from them (not recorded which). CDR3 in amino acids: CASSQGSKQYF. The CDR3 coding sequence is TGTGCCAGCAGCCAAGGTTCTAAGCAGTACTTC.